The entry below describes one T cell receptor (beta chain). Its antigen is not identified. V was trimmed by 1 base and J by 2 bases, leaving 13 bases between them. Germline CDR1 SGHTA, CDR2 FQGNSA. The CDR3 is 16 residues long. The sample originates from a study of T cell repertoires in cytomegalovirus infection. Overall study context: Peptides in the study included HLA-C-restricted and HLA-B-restricted CMV epitopes. Matching HLA type, along with CMV infection, was indicated by public TCR beta signatures. Study conclusions and caveats: Identification of carriers of CMV plus the relevant HLA was achieved through cumulative public TCR beta family frequency. HLA-C-restricted, CMV-specific TCR beta clonotypes were dominant ex vivo.

TCRdb fed the reads into MiXCR, producing one record per CDR3 protein. Here the sample spans 750,000 to 950,000 distinct CDR3 sequences, 29% being singletons. This chain joins TRBV7-2 and TRBJ2-3; no firm D call. Here the sequenced sample was cultured CD8+ T cells from PBMCs, taken from culture after CMV antigen stimulation. This TCR derives from a human donor in good health (CMV status not recorded). Some clones in this sample may be carry-over from other donors' samples. The CDR3 sequence is CASSLEVGLYTDTQYF. The DNA of the CDR3 is TGTGCCAGCAGCTTAGAGGTTGGGCTTTACACAGATACGCAGTATTTT.